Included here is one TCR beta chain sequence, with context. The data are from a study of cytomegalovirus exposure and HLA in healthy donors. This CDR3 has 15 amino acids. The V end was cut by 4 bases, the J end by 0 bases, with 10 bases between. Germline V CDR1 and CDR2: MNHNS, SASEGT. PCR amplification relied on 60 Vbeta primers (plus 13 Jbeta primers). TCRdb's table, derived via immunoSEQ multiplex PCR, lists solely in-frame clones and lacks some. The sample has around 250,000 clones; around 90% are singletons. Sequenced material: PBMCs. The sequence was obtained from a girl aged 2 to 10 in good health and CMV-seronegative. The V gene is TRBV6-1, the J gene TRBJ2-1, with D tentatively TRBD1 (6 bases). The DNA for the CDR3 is TGTGCCAGCAGTGTAACAGGGTACTCCTACAATGAGCAGTTCTTC. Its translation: CASSVTGYSYNEQFF.